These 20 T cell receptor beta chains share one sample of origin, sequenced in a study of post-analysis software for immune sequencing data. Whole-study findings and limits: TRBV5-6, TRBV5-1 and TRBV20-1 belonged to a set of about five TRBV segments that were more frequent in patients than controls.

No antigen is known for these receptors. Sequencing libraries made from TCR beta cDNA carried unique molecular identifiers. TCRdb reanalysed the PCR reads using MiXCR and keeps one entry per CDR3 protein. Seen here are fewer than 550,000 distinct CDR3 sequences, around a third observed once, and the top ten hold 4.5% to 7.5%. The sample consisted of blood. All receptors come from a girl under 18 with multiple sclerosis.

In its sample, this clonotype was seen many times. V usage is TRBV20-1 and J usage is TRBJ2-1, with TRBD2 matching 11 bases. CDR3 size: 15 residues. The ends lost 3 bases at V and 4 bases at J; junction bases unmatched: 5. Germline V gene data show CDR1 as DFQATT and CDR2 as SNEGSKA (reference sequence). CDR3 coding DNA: TGCAGTGCTAGGAGTCTAGCGGGGGGTTACAATGAGCAGTTCTTC. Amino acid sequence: CSARSLAGGYNEQFF.

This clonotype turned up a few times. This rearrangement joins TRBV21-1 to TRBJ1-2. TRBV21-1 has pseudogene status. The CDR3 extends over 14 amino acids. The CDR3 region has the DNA TGTGCCAGCAGCAAAGAAGGACCCAGCGATGGCTACACCTTC. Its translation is CASSKEGPSDGYTF.

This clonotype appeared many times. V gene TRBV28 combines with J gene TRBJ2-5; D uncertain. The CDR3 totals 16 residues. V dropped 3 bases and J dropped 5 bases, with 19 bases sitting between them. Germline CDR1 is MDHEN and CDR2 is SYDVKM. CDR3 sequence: CASSLGVREVVETQYF. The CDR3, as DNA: TGTGCCAGCAGTTTGGGCGTCCGTGAGGTAGTGGAGACCCAGTACTTC.

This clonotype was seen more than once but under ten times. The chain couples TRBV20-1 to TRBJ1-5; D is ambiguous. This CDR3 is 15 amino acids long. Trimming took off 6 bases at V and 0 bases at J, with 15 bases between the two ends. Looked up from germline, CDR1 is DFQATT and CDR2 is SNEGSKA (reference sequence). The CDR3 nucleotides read TGCAGTGCCCTTCAGTCGGAAGATAGCAATCAGCCCCAGCATTTT. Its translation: CSALQSEDSNQPQHF.

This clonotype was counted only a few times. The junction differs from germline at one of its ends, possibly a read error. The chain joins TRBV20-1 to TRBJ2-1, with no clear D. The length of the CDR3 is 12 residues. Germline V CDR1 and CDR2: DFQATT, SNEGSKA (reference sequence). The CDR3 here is CSARSLQDERFF. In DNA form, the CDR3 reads TGCAGTGCTAGGAGCCTTCAGGATGAGCGGTTCTTC.

As DNA, the CDR3 is TGTGCCAGCAGCCAAAGAGGCGGATTTGGAAACACCATATATTTT. Encoded protein: CASSQRGGFGNTIYF. The V gene is TRBV3-1, the J gene TRBJ1-3, with no clear D. Trimming cost V 2 bases and J 3 bases, with 11 bases left between them. In germline, CDR1 is LGHDT, CDR2 YNNKEL (reference sequence). This CDR3 spans 15 amino acids.

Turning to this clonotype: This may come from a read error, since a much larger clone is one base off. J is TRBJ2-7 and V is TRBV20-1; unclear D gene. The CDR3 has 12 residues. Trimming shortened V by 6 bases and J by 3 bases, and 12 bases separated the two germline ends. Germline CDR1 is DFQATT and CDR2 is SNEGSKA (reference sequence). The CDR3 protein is CSASASGYEQYF. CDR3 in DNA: TGCAGTGCCTCGGCTTCGGGCTACGAGCAGTACTTC.

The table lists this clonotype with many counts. The CDR3 spells CASSQLEGAQNYGYTF. The DNA for the CDR3 is TGCGCCAGCAGCCAACTTGAGGGGGCGCAAAACTATGGCTACACCTTC. The chain links TRBV4-1 to TRBJ1-2; TRBD1 agrees at 7 bases. J lost 2 bases, V lost 2 bases, and 8 bases had no gene match. Germline V gene data show CDR1 as MGHRA and CDR2 as YSYEKL. The CDR3 extends over 16 amino acids.

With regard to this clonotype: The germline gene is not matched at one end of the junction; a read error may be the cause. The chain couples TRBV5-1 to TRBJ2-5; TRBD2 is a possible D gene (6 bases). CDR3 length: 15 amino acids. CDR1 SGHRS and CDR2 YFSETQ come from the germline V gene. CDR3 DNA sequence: TGCACCAGCAGCTTGGCCTCCGCGGGGCGTGAGACCCAGTACTTC. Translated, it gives CTSSLASAGRETQYF.

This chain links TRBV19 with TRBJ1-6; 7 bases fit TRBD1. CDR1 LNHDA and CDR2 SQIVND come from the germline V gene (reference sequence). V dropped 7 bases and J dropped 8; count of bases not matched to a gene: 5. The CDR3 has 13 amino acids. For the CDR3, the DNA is TGTGCCAGTACTGGAGGGGGCTATTCACCCCTCCACTTT. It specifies CASTGGGYSPLHF.

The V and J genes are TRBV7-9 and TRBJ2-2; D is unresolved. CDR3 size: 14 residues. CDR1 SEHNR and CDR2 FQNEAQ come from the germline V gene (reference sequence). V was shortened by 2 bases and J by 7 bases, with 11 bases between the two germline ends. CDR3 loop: CASSLTLRDGELFF. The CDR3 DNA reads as TGTGCCAGCAGCTTAACTCTCCGAGACGGGGAGCTGTTTTTT.

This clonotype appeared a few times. CDR3 coding DNA: TGTGCCAGCACCCCCACACCACCGAACACTGAAGCTTTCTTT. Translating gives CASTPTPPNTEAFF. This chain links TRBV9 with TRBJ1-1; D remains ambiguous. V lost 6 bases and J 1 base, leaving 13 bases between the germline ends. This CDR3 has 14 residues. Germline CDR1 and CDR2: SGDLS and YYNGEE.

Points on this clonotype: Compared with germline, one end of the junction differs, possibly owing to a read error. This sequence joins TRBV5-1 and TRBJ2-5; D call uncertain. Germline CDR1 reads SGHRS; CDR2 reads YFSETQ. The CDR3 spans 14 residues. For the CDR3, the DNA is TGCGCCAGCAGCGTATCGGGTACCCAAGAGACCCGGTACTTC. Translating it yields CASSVSGTQETRYF.

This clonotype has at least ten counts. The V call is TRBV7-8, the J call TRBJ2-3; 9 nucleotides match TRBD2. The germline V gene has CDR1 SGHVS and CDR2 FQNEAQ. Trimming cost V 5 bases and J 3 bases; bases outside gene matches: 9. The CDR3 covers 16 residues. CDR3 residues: CASSPRLAGSTDTQYF. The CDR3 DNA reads TGTGCCAGCAGCCCCCGTCTAGCGGGGTCTACAGATACGCAGTATTTT.

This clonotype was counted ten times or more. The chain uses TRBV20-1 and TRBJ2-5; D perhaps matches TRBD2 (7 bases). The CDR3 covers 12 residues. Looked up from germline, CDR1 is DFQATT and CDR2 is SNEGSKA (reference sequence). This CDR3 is CSARGGGETQYF. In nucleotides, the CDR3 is TGCAGCGCAAGGGGGGGCGGGGAGACCCAGTACTTC.

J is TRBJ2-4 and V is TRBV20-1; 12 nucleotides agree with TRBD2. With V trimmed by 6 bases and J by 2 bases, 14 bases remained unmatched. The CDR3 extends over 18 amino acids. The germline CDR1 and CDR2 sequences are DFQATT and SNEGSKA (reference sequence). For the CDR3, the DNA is TGCAGTGCCCATACTCGACTAGCGGGGGTATTTTCCAAAAACATTCAGTACTTC. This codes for CSAHTRLAGVFSKNIQYF.

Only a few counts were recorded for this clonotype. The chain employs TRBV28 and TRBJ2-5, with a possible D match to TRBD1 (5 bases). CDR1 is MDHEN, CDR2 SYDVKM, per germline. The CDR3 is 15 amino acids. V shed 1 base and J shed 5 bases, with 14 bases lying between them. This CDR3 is CASSLSGQVQETQYF. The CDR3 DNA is TGTGCCAGCAGTTTATCAGGGCAGGTCCAGGAGACCCAGTACTTC.

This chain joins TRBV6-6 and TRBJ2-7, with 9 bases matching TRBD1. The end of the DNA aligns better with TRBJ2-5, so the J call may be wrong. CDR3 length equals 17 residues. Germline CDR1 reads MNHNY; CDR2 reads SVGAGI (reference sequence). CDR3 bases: TGTGCCAGCAGCCCTCATGGACAGGGGATATTTATGGAGACCCAGTACTTC. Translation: CASSPHGQGIFMETQYF.

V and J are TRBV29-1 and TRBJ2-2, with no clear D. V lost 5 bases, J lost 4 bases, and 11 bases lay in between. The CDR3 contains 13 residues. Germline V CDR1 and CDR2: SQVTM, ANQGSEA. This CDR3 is CSVPGPSTGELFF. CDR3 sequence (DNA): TGCAGCGTTCCGGGTCCGAGCACCGGGGAGCTGTTTTTT.

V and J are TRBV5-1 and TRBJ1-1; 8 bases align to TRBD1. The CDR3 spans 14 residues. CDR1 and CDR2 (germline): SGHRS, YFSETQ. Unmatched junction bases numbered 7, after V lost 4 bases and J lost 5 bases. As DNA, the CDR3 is TGCGCCAGCAGCGAGAGGACAGGGAGTACTGAAGCTTTCTTT. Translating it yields CASSERTGSTEAFF.